This record covers a single T cell receptor (beta chain). The antigen remains unidentified. These data belong to a study of cytomegalovirus exposure and HLA in healthy donors. General observations from the study: Reported performance of the classifier showed diagnosis of cytomegalovirus status with high specificity and sensitivity. Information on immune exposure was restricted to one variable (CMV serostatus).

Likely unrecorded immune exposures existed in these nominally healthy donors. The PCR was carried out with 60 Vbeta primers and 13 Jbeta primers. The table came from immunoSEQ multiplex PCR; TCRdb's copy has only in-frame clones and leaves some out. The table includes tens of thousands of clones, approximately 65% detected once. This CDR3 is built from 13 residues. Germline V CDR1 and CDR2: GTSNPN, SVGIG (reference sequence). Trimming shortened V by 7 bases and J by 3 bases, and 15 bases separated the two germline ends. This receptor was obtained from a man aged 25 to 45 in good health and CMV-seronegative. The chain carries TRBV30 and TRBJ1-1; maybe TRBD1 (5 bases). Sequenced sample: PBMCs. In DNA form, the CDR3 reads TGTGCCTCCAAAGGGGAATACGACACTGAAGCTTTCTTT. This translates into CASKGEYDTEAFF.